The clone carrying this T cell receptor (beta chain) has ten or more counts. This record belongs to a study of early T cells in non-severe SARS-CoV-2 infection. TCRdb reprocessed the 5' RACE reads via MiXCR and lists one record per CDR3 protein. This table has roughly 51,000 distinct CDR3 sequences, about 9.2% appearing once. Sequencing used whole blood. The source of this sequence is an adult who was a healthcare worker with PCR-confirmed SARS-CoV-2 infection or an uninfected control (not recorded which).

The chain's CDR3 is CASSVGPGANEKLFF. Written as DNA, the CDR3 is TGTGCCAGCAGCGTAGGTCCAGGGGCAAATGAAAAACTGTTTTTT. This rearrangement joins TRBV9 to TRBJ1-4; D is perhaps TRBD1 (6 bases). Deletions cut 0 bases from V and 5 bases from J, with 11 bases between. The CDR3 extends over 15 amino acids. Germline-derived CDR1 and CDR2 are SGDLS and YYNGEE.